The T cell receptor beta chain described here comes from a study of response to subunit inactivated influenza vaccine. Study-wide results and caveats: Authors suggested that a seasonal influenza vaccination recruits few new T cells each time.

This clonotype occurred many times. Its antigen is as yet unknown. V lost 5 bases and J 1 base, leaving 12 bases between the germline ends. The CDR3 is 14 amino acids. TCRdb independently ran MiXCR on the RT-PCR reads; one entry per CDR3 protein. The data contain about 650,000 distinct CDR3 sequences, around a sixth of them singletons. The TCR was taken from a man between 45 and 60 years old who received an inactivated influenza vaccine. The chain combines TRBV12-3 or TRBV12-4 with TRBJ2-7; the D call may be TRBD1 or TRBD2 (5 bases each). The input for sequencing was PBMCs from blood, taken approximately 12 days after vaccination. Written as DNA, the CDR3 is TGTGCCAGCAGTCCCGGGACCCCATCCTACGAGCAGTACTTC. This translates into CASSPGTPSYEQYF.